Presented here are 13 T cell receptor beta chains from one specimen sequenced in a study of beta chain features in type 1 diabetes. All of the isolated RNA was reverse transcribed, so expressed TCRB transcripts were sequenced. The assay was immunoSEQ multiplex PCR, and TCRdb's table has in-frame clones only and misses some. The sample consists of roughly 500,000 clones, over 9.5% of them appearing once. Sequenced sample: naive CD4+ T cells from blood. The receptor source for this set is a woman aged 18 to 35 in good health.

This clone was seen a handful of times. The rearrangement uses TRBV2 and TRBJ2-5, with D unresolved. With 1 base removed from V and 0 bases from J, the gap between germline ends came to 6 bases. The CDR3 loop spans 14 amino acids. Germline V gene lookup returns CDR1 SNHLY and CDR2 FYNNEI. The DNA for the CDR3 is TGTGCCAGCAGTGAAGGGCGATACCAAGAGACCCAGTACTTC. Translating it yields CASSEGRYQETQYF.

This clone was found a few times. The J gene is TRBJ2-1, the V gene TRBV7-9; no clear D. In germline, CDR1 is SEHNR, CDR2 FQNEAQ (reference sequence). Trimming cost V 3 bases and J 8 bases, with 8 bases left between them. This CDR3 has 12 amino acids. The CDR3 bases are TGTGCCAGCAGCTTTAGGGCGGATGAGCAGTTCTTC. Its translation is CASSFRADEQFF. The full variable domain, with the rest looked up from reference TRBV7-9 and TRBJ2-1, is DTGVSQNPRHKITKRGQNVTFRCDPISEHNRLYWYRQTLGQGPEFLTYFQNEAQLEKSRLLSDRFSAERPKGSFSTLEIQRTEQGDSAMYLCASSFRADEQFFGPGTRLTVL.

This clone was detected a few times. An end of the junction differs from the germline gene, which may be a read error. The chain couples TRBV2 to TRBJ2-5; TRBD1 matches 8 bases. CDR3 length: 11 amino acids. Germline V gene lookup returns CDR1 SNHLY and CDR2 FYNNEI. The DNA for the CDR3 is TGTGCCAGCAGTCGACAGGGGACCCTCAACTTC. It yields the protein CASSRQGTLNF.

This clone was observed a handful of times. This sequence joins TRBV5-1 and TRBJ2-1; the match to TRBD2 covers 14 bases. The germline V gene has CDR1 SGHRS and CDR2 YFSETQ. The CDR3 sequence is 17 residues long. With V trimmed by 3 bases and J by 8 bases, 10 bases remained unmatched. The chain's CDR3 is CASSSEGLAGGGDEQFF. For the CDR3, the DNA is TGCGCCAGCAGCTCCGAAGGACTAGCGGGAGGAGGCGATGAGCAGTTCTTC.

This clone showed up just a few times. The chain is built from TRBV18 and TRBJ1-5; D possibly corresponds to TRBD1 (5 bases). The CDR3 extends over 15 amino acids. The germline V gene has CDR1 KGHSH and CDR2 LQKENI. Trimming left V 4 bases short and J 2 bases short, with 12 bases between. CDR3 loop: CASSLAGFGNQPQHF. CDR3 nucleotide sequence: TGTGCCAGCTCACTGGCAGGGTTCGGCAATCAGCCCCAGCATTTT.

This clone was observed a handful of times. This rearrangement joins TRBV6-1 to TRBJ2-3, with 9 bases fitting TRBD2. J gave up 2 bases and V 6 bases, and 3 bases lay outside the gene matches. The CDR3 runs to 14 residues. Germline assignment: CDR1 MNHNS and CDR2 SASEGT. CDR3 loop: CASRTSGSTDTQYF. DNA for the CDR3: TGTGCCAGCAGGACTAGCGGATCCACAGATACGCAGTATTTT.

The chain is built from TRBV21-1 and TRBJ2-7; the DNA was not used to check the table's D call, TRBD1. TRBV21-1 is labeled a pseudogene. The CDR3 has 15 amino acids. DNA of the CDR3: TGTGCCAGCAGCAATCGACAGGGGACAACCTACGAGCAGTACTTC. As protein: CASSNRQGTTYEQYF.

This sequence joins TRBV9 and TRBJ2-2; D possibly corresponds to TRBD2 (6 bases). V was trimmed by 0 bases and J by 7 bases, leaving 13 bases between them. This CDR3 has 15 amino acids. CDR1 and CDR2 from the germline V gene are SGDLS and YYNGEE. The DNA of the CDR3 is TGTGCCAGCAGCGTAGCCCGCGGGACGGGCGGGGAGCTGTTTTTT. Protein product: CASSVARGTGGELFF.

This clone was detected only a few times. J is TRBJ2-7 and V is TRBV7-2; D may be TRBD2 (6 bases). CDR1 and CDR2 (germline): SGHTA, FQGNSA. V lost 3 bases, J lost 5 bases, and 14 bases lay in between. The length of the CDR3 is 14 residues. This CDR3 is CASSFLLASHEQYF. For the CDR3, the DNA is TGTGCCAGCAGCTTCTTACTAGCTTCCCACGAGCAGTACTTC. Looking up the rest from reference TRBV7-2 and TRBJ2-7 gives the full variable domain: GAGVSQSPSNKVTEKGKDVELRCDPISGHTALYWYRQSLGQGLEFLIYFQGNSAPDKSGLPSDRFSAERTGGSVSTLTIQRTQQEDSAVYLCASSFLLASHEQYFGPGTRLTVT.

A few counts support this clone. The chain employs TRBV7-2 and TRBJ2-7; the D gene is possibly TRBD1 (7 bases). This CDR3 has 15 residues. Germline CDR1 is SGHTA and CDR2 is FQGNSA. The ends were cut back, 5 bases at V and 2 bases at J, with 16 bases in the middle. CDR3 in DNA: TGTGCCAGCAGCCCTAGCAGGGGGAGGACCTACGAGCAGTACTTC. As protein: CASSPSRGRTYEQYF.

This clone was observed at least ten times. V usage is TRBV30 and J usage is TRBJ1-1, with TRBD1 as a possible D gene (6 bases). Germline loops: CDR1 GTSNPN, CDR2 SVGIG (reference sequence). Trimming removed 1 base at V and 11 bases at J, with 14 bases between. CDR3 size: 12 residues. The CDR3: CAWSAIQGRAFF. The CDR3 nucleotides read TGTGCCTGGAGTGCCATACAGGGAAGGGCTTTCTTT.

The chain has TRBV25-1 and TRBJ1-4; TRBD1 matches 9 bases. CDR3 length equals 13 residues. Germline CDR1 is MGHDK and CDR2 is SYGVNS. V gave up 4 bases and J gave up 11 bases; unmatched junction bases: 5. The CDR3 spells CASSGTGAWKLFF. The CDR3, as DNA: TGTGCCAGCAGTGGGACAGGGGCGTGGAAACTGTTTTTT.

The V call is TRBV6-6, the J call TRBJ1-1; 8 nucleotides match TRBD1. Germline assignment: CDR1 MNHNY and CDR2 SVGAGI (reference sequence). Trimming removed 4 bases from V and 6 bases from J; junction bases left unmatched: 10. The CDR3 covers 15 residues. This CDR3 reads CASSLVDRAYPEAFF. In nucleotides, the CDR3 is TGTGCCAGCAGTTTGGTGGACAGGGCATATCCTGAAGCTTTCTTT.